Listed below are T cell receptor beta chains from one sample, sequenced in a study of shared clonotypes between healthy human individuals. TCRdb keeps only in-frame clones here, not all; method: immunoSEQ multiplex PCR. The table records about 1 million clones, about 75% of them present only once. Sequencing used memory CD4+ T cells sorted from blood. Receptors originate from a man aged 18 to 30 in good health. Each CDR3 is given with its conserved first and last residue. Fields, in order: V gene, clone size, D gene, J gene, CDR3 DNA, CDR3 protein. D genes are given only for firm matches. Rows may omit the clone size; those that give it use once, few, many or a size class.

TRBV11-1	NA	TRBD1	TRBJ2-3	TGTGCCAGCAGCCCGGGACAGGGGGCCACAGATACGCAGTATTTT	CASSPGQGATDTQYF
TRBV19	NA	TRBD2	TRBJ2-2	TGTGCCAGTAGAACCGGGACTAGCGGGAGGACCGGGGAGCTGTTTTTT	CASRTGTSGRTGELFF
TRBV11-3	NA	NA	TRBJ2-1	TGTGCCAGCAGCCCAAATGAGGGGCATGAGCAGTTCTTC	CASSPNEGHEQFF
TRBV27	few	NA	TRBJ1-1	TGTGCCAGCAGTATCCGTGGGCTAACTGAAGCTTTCTTT	CASSIRGLTEAFF
TRBV6-5	NA	NA	TRBJ2-4	TGTGCCAGCAGTTACTCCGAGGGGCTAGCCAAAAACATTCAGTACTTC	CASSYSEGLAKNIQYF
TRBV10-2	many	NA	TRBJ2-2	TGCGCCAGCAGGGAAGGGACTGGCACCGGGGAGCTGTTTTTT	CASREGTGTGELFF
TRBV30	NA	NA	TRBJ2-3	TGTGCCTGGACCCTTGGGGCCGGGGGCACAGATACGCAGTATTTT	CAWTLGAGGTDTQYF
TRBV7-2	NA	NA	TRBJ2-5	TGTGCCAGCAGCAAAGGGGGGATCGGAGAGACCCAGTACTTC	CASSKGGIGETQYF
TRBV5-4	NA	TRBD2	TRBJ2-3	TGTGCCAGTAGACCGGGACTAGCGGGAGGCACAGATACGCAGTATTTT	CASRPGLAGGTDTQYF
TRBV7-2	NA	TRBD1	TRBJ2-1	TGTGCCAGCAGCTTAGGACAGGGTCTCCACAATGAGCAGTTCTTC	CASSLGQGLHNEQFF
TRBV6-1	NA	NA	TRBJ1-6	TGTGCCAGCAGGCCAGCAGGGTATAATTCACCCCTCCACTTT	CASRPAGYNSPLHF
TRBV11-2	NA	NA	TRBJ2-3	TGTGCCAGCAGCTTACCAGGCACAGATACGCAGTATTTT	CASSLPGTDTQYF
TRBV6-1	NA	NA	TRBJ2-2	TGTGCCAGCAGTGAGATTTTGACAGCGTTCAGTACCGGGGAGCTGTTTTTT	CASSEILTAFSTGELFF
TRBV4-2	NA	TRBD2	TRBJ2-5	TGTGCCGCGGGCGGACTAGCGGGTAAAGAGACCCAGTACTTC	CAAGGLAGKETQYF
TRBV27	NA	NA	TRBJ1-2	TGTGCCAGCAGCTACTCCTCGGGAGGTCAGGTTGCTAACTATGGCTACACCTTC	CASSYSSGGQVANYGYTF
TRBV2	NA	NA	TRBJ2-3	TGTGCCAGCAGTGAGGGGTACTCCCCAGATACGCAGTATTTT	CASSEGYSPDTQYF
TRBV7-2	NA	TRBD2	TRBJ2-5	TGTGCCAGACGGAGCGGGGGGGAAGAGACCCAGTACTTC	CARRSGGEETQYF
TRBV30	NA	NA	TRBJ1-2	TGTGCCTGGAGTGCGGGTCTCACCTTC	CAWSAGLTF
TRBV5-1	NA	NA	TRBJ1-5	TGCGCCAGCAGCTTGGATGGAGACAATCAGCCCCAGCATTTT	CASSLDGDNQPQHF
TRBV5-1	NA	NA	TRBJ2-2	TGCGCCAGCAGCTTGGCCGGATTGGCAGGGTCGGGCGGGGAGCTGTTTTTT	CASSLAGLAGSGGELFF
TRBV5-1	NA	NA	TRBJ1-1	TGCGCCAGCAGCCAACAGGGAGCTGAAGCTTTCTTT	CASSQQGAEAFF
TRBV5-5	NA	NA	TRBJ2-7	TGTGCCAGCAGCTTGCGGCCGAGCTCCTACGAGCAGTACTTC	CASSLRPSSYEQYF
TRBV5-1	NA	NA	TRBJ1-1	TGCGCCAGCAGCCCTCCAATGAACACTGAAGCTTTCTTT	CASSPPMNTEAFF
TRBV5-1	NA	NA	TRBJ2-3	TGCGCCAGCACCTTGGCTCTCACAGATACGCAGTATTTT	CASTLALTDTQYF
TRBV6-5	NA	NA	TRBJ2-1	TGTGCCAGCAGTTTGGAATGGAGGGGTGTCAATGAGCAGTTCTTC	CASSLEWRGVNEQFF
TRBV4-3	NA	NA	TRBJ2-3	TGCGCCAGCAGCCAAGACCTTTTTCGGGCTACGCAGTATTTT	CASSQDLFRATQYF
TRBV19	NA	NA	TRBJ2-1	TGTGCCAGTAGTATGGCCCTCGGTCCCTACAATGAGCAGTTCTTC	CASSMALGPYNEQFF